This entry lists 22 T cell receptor beta chains sequenced from one sample in a study of blood T cell repertoires in COVID-19. Produced via immunoSEQ multiplex PCR; TCRdb's table is partial and in-frame only. In the table there are some 220,000 clones, over 75% of which are singletons. Sequences were obtained from peripheral blood. The receptors derive from a woman aged 70-85 years with COVID-19, enrolled during active disease.

Concerning this clone: Mismatch with germline at one junction end may stem from a read error. The rearrangement uses TRBV29-1 and TRBJ1-1; TRBD1 agrees at 10 bases. This CDR3 region has 13 residues. Germline values: CDR1 SQVTM, CDR2 ANQGSEA. In nucleotides, the CDR3 is TGCAGCGCGCCGGGACAGGGGAACCCTGAAGCTTTCTTT. It specifies CSAPGQGNPEAFF.

CDR3 sequence: CASSDKPRGAEAFF. The CDR3 region has the DNA TGTGCCAGCAGCGATAAGCCAAGGGGTGCTGAAGCTTTCTTT. The rearrangement uses TRBV14 and TRBJ1-1; perhaps TRBD1 as D (5 bases). Trimming pared 5 bases from V and 6 bases from J, leaving 16 bases between. Germline CDR1 SGHDN, CDR2 FVKESK. The CDR3 sequence is 14 residues long.

In its sample, this clone was seen a few times. The V call is TRBV7-3, the J call TRBJ1-1; 9 nucleotides line up with TRBD1. From germline, CDR1 is SGHTA and CDR2 FQGTGA. With 8 bases clipped from V and 3 bases from J, the junction kept 10 bases outside the gene matches. The CDR3 is 15 amino acids. The CDR3 is CASEGKRDRDTEAFF. Written as DNA, the CDR3 is TGTGCCAGCGAGGGAAAACGGGACAGGGACACTGAAGCTTTCTTT.

The J gene is TRBJ2-5, the V gene TRBV7-2, with D possibly TRBD2 on 5 matching bases. V lost 5 bases, J lost 4 bases, and 17 bases lay in between. The CDR3 spans 15 residues. CDR1 is SGHTA and CDR2 is FQGNSA in the germline V gene. The CDR3 loop is CASSPSGGPPETQYF. The CDR3 DNA sequence: TGTGCCAGCAGCCCCTCAGGAGGTCCCCCAGAGACCCAGTACTTC.

The genes are TRBV19 and TRBJ2-2; a possible D gene is TRBD2 (5 bases). The CDR3 runs to 14 residues. The V gene's germline CDR1 is LNHDA and CDR2 SQIVND (reference sequence). V was pared by 3 bases and J by 5 bases, with 10 bases between. The CDR3 sequence is CASSIETGTGELFF. In DNA, the CDR3 is TGTGCCAGTAGTATTGAGACGGGGACCGGGGAGCTGTTTTTT.

V usage is TRBV2 and J usage is TRBJ1-2, with TRBD1 as a possible D gene (6 bases). This CDR3 contains 14 residues. V was cut by 4 bases and J by 8 bases, with 17 bases left in between. The V gene's germline CDR1 is SNHLY and CDR2 FYNNEI. The CDR3 DNA reads as TGTGCCAGCAGTGGACTACGGGGGGCCTGGGGCTACACCTTC. It is translated as CASSGLRGAWGYTF.

The rearrangement links TRBV11-2 to TRBJ2-1, with 11 bases fitting TRBD2. The CDR3 sequence is 15 residues long. With 6 bases clipped from V and 5 bases from J, the junction kept 6 bases outside the gene matches. From germline, CDR1 is SGHAT and CDR2 FQNNGV. CDR3 amino acids: CASSQGLAGHNEQFF. For the CDR3, the DNA is TGTGCCAGCAGTCAAGGACTAGCGGGTCACAATGAGCAGTTCTTC. Filled out from reference TRBV11-2 and TRBJ2-1, the complete variable domain reads EAGVAQSPRYKIIEKRQSVAFWCNPISGHATLYWYQQILGQGPKLLIQFQNNGVVDDSQLPKDRFSAERLKGVDSTLKIQPAKLEDSAVYLCASSQGLAGHNEQFFGPGTRLTVL.

CDR3 residues: CASSYTLGGSYGYTF. The CDR3 DNA is TGTGCCAGCAGTTACACTTTGGGGGGAAGCTATGGCTACACCTTC. The V call is TRBV7-9, the J call TRBJ1-2; possibly TRBD1 for D (5 bases). V lost 6 bases to trimming and J lost 4 bases, with 18 bases between them. This CDR3 contains 15 residues. From germline, CDR1 is SEHNR and CDR2 FQNEAQ (reference sequence).

The chain employs TRBV19 and TRBJ1-1, with D maybe TRBD1 (6 bases). Germline V gene data show CDR1 as LNHDA and CDR2 as SQIVND (reference sequence). With 0 bases removed from V and 0 bases from J, the gap between germline ends came to 17 bases. This CDR3 contains 18 residues. The CDR3 DNA follows: TGTGCCAGTAGTATAGATCGGGAGGGGGTTCAAATGAACACTGAAGCTTTCTTT. It translates to CASSIDREGVQMNTEAFF.

The rearrangement joins TRBV5-6 to TRBJ1-2; possible D gene TRBD1, 6 bases. In germline, CDR1 is SGHDT, CDR2 YYEEEE. CDR3 length: 15 residues. V gave up 0 bases and J gave up 0 bases, with 9 bases separating them. CDR3 sequence: CASSLVGQPNYGYTF. The CDR3 region has the DNA TGTGCCAGCAGCTTGGTTGGACAGCCTAACTATGGCTACACCTTC.

V usage is TRBV19 and J usage is TRBJ1-2; D is uncertain. The germline CDR1 and CDR2 sequences are LNHDA and SQIVND (reference sequence). The ends were cut back, 7 bases at V and 8 bases at J, with 14 bases in the middle. This CDR3 region has 12 residues. This chain's CDR3 is CASISRSEGYTF. The CDR3 DNA follows: TGTGCCAGTATTTCCCGGAGTGAGGGCTACACCTTC.

The V and J genes are TRBV24-1 and TRBJ1-5, with D uncertain. In germline, CDR1 is KGHDR, CDR2 SFDVKD. V shed 5 bases and J shed 7 bases, with 14 bases lying between them. CDR3 size: 14 residues. CDR3 region: CATSGAVVGQPQHF. The CDR3 nucleotides read TGTGCCACCAGTGGTGCTGTGGTTGGCCAGCCCCAGCATTTT.

Concerning this clone itself: Different DNA sequences within this sample yield the same CDR3. The rearrangement joins TRBV7-2 to TRBJ1-1, with D possibly being TRBD1 (5 bases). Per the germline V gene, CDR1 is SGHTA and CDR2 is FQGNSA. This CDR3 spans 13 amino acids. With 5 bases removed from V and 0 bases from J, the gap between germline ends came to 7 bases. The CDR3 is CASSTQVNTEAFF. The CDR3 bases are TGTGCCAGCAGCACACAGGTGAACACTGAAGCTTTCTTT.

A few counts support this clone. V gene TRBV9 combines with J gene TRBJ1-2, with a possible D match to TRBD1 (5 bases). Trimming stripped 6 bases from V and 5 bases from J, with 17 bases between. Germline-derived CDR1 and CDR2 are SGDLS and YYNGEE. There are 14 residues in the CDR3. As DNA, the CDR3 is TGTGCCAGCACGACCGACAGCCTCGGGTATGGCTACACCTTC. It yields the protein CASTTDSLGYGYTF. The variable domain in full, with the rest retrieved from reference TRBV9 and TRBJ1-2, is DSGVTQTPKHLITATGQRVTLRCSPRSGDLSVYWYQQSLDQGLQFLIQYYNGEERAKGNILERFSAQQFPDLHSELNLSSLELGDSALYFCASTTDSLGYGYTFGSGTRLTVV.

As concerns this clone: A read error may produce the germline difference seen at one junction end. The rearrangement links TRBV7-2 to TRBJ2-5, with 10 bases lining up with TRBD2. CDR3 length equals 15 residues. Germline lookup yields CDR1 SGHTA and CDR2 FQGNSA. Here the CDR3 DNA reads TGTGCCAGCAGCCCCCGGACTAGCGGCCAAGGGACCCAGTACTTC. Its protein is CASSPRTSGQGTQYF.

The rearrangement joins TRBV7-9 to TRBJ2-2; D is unclear. The V end was cut by 2 bases, the J end by 7 bases, with 11 bases between. Germline V gene sequence: CDR1 SEHNR, CDR2 FQNEAQ (reference sequence). CDR3 size: 14 residues. The CDR3 here is CASSLYRFGGELFF. The CDR3 DNA reads as TGTGCCAGCAGCTTATATCGGTTCGGCGGGGAGCTGTTTTTT. Full variable domain (remainder filled in from reference TRBV7-9 and TRBJ2-2): DTGVSQNPRHKITKRGQNVTFRCDPISEHNRLYWYRQTLGQGPEFLTYFQNEAQLEKSRLLSDRFSAERPKGSFSTLEIQRTEQGDSAMYLCASSLYRFGGELFFGEGSRLTVL.

This chain uses TRBV6-5 with TRBJ2-1; D unresolved. V lost 6 bases to trimming and J lost 4 bases, with 16 bases between them. The CDR3 length is 15 residues. Germline values: CDR1 MNHEY, CDR2 SVGAGI. The CDR3 DNA follows: TGTGCCAGCAGGAGAGACAAACCGACATACAATGAGCAGTTCTTC. Residues: CASRRDKPTYNEQFF.

This chain connects TRBV9 to TRBJ1-2; TRBD1 might be the D (5 bases). Trimming shortened V by 0 bases and J by 4 bases, and 16 bases separated the two germline ends. The V gene's germline CDR1 is SGDLS and CDR2 YYNGEE. The CDR3 runs to 16 residues. This CDR3 reads CASSVVGGRNFYGYTF. The CDR3 region has the DNA TGTGCCAGCAGCGTAGTCGGGGGTAGGAATTTCTATGGCTACACCTTC. Complete variable domain (other parts from reference TRBV9 and TRBJ1-2): DSGVTQTPKHLITATGQRVTLRCSPRSGDLSVYWYQQSLDQGLQFLIQYYNGEERAKGNILERFSAQQFPDLHSELNLSSLELGDSALYFCASSVVGGRNFYGYTFGSGTRLTVV.

The gene calls are TRBV29-1 and TRBJ2-7; 8 nucleotides line up with TRBD2. The CDR3 is 12 amino acids. The germline V gene has CDR1 SQVTM and CDR2 ANQGSEA. J gave up 4 bases and V 4 bases, and 3 bases lay outside the gene matches. The CDR3 here is CSVAPSGYEQYF. The CDR3 coding sequence is TGCAGCGTTGCGCCTAGCGGGTACGAGCAGTACTTC.

The gene calls are TRBV24-1 and TRBJ1-1; D perhaps matches TRBD1 (6 bases). CDR3 length: 16 residues. The germline gives CDR1 KGHDR, CDR2 SFDVKD. V lost 6 bases and J lost 1, with 17 bases in between. Written as DNA, the CDR3 is TGTGCCACCAGTCCAGGGGTTGTCGATCGGAACACTGAAGCTTTCTTT. Encoded protein: CATSPGVVDRNTEAFF.

The chain uses TRBV10-3 and TRBJ1-2, with D possibly matching TRBD1 (6 bases). This CDR3 contains 15 residues. The V and J ends lost 9 bases and 5 bases respectively, with 22 bases between them. Germline CDR1 ENHRY, CDR2 SYGVKD. The CDR3 DNA is TGTGCCATGTCCCAGGGGCCGGGAGGGGAGTATGGCTACACCTTC. Translating it yields CAMSQGPGGEYGYTF.

The genes are TRBV2 and TRBJ2-5, with D possibly being TRBD1 (6 bases). The length of the CDR3 is 14 residues. CDR1 and CDR2 (germline): SNHLY, FYNNEI. Deletions cut 6 bases from V and 1 base from J, with 12 bases between. The CDR3 DNA follows: TGTGCCAGCAGCCTCGGACAGATCCAAGAGACCCAGTACTTC. It translates to CASSLGQIQETQYF.